The 2 T cell receptor beta chains below come from one sample, sequenced in a study of PD-1 blockade in classical Hodgkin lymphoma. Brentuximab vedotin exposure varied among the patients, all of whom had relapsed after autologous stem cell transplantation. Assay used: immunoSEQ multiplex PCR; TCRdb lists only in-frame clones, some missing. The sample holds some 100,000 clones, roughly 92% seen once. The material was peripheral blood mononuclear cells (PBMCs), obtained at baseline. These receptors all come from a human donor with classical Hodgkin lymphoma.

V and J are TRBV7-3 and TRBJ2-5; no reliable D call. The length of the CDR3 is 13 residues. V was clipped by 1 base and J by 5 bases, with 8 bases between them. CDR1 is SGHTA and CDR2 is FQGTGA in the germline V gene. The CDR3 DNA reads TGTGCCAGCAGCTTAATGCCGGCGGAGACCCAGTACTTC. Protein sequence: CASSLMPAETQYF.

The J gene is TRBJ2-5, the V gene TRBV10-3; perhaps D is TRBD1 or TRBD2 (5 bases each). CDR3 length: 14 residues. The germline gives CDR1 ENHRY, CDR2 SYGVKD. V lost 4 bases, J lost 5 bases, and 14 bases lay in between. The CDR3 DNA follows: TGTGCCATCAGTGCCGGGGCCAATGGGGAGACCCAGTACTTC. Its protein product is CAISAGANGETQYF.